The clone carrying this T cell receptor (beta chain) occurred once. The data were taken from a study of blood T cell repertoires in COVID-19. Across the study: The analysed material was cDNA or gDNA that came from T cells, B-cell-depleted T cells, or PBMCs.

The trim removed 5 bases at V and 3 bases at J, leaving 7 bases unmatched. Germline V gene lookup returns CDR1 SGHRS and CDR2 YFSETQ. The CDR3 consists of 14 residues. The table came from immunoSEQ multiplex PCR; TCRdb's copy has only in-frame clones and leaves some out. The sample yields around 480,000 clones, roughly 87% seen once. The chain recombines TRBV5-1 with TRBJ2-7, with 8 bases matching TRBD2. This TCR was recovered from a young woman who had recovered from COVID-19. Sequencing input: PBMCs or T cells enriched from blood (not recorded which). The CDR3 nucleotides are TGCGCCAGCAGTTCTCTCGGGGGGGACTACGAGCAGTACTTC. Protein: CASSSLGGDYEQYF.